Sequencing of this T cell receptor (beta chain) was carried out in a study of metastatic and nonmetastatic thyroid tumors. Study in general: The comparison covered peripheral blood and tumor or nodule tissue in malignant and benign thyroid patients. Study-level points and caveats: For both blood and tumor, malignant thyroid tumors reportedly showed significantly higher TCR beta diversity than benign nodules did.

CDR3 length equals 15 residues. CDR1 and CDR2 (germline): SGHRS, YFSETQ. J gave up 5 bases and V 3 bases, and 9 bases lay outside the gene matches. Each patient came to thyroid surgery without any prior treatment (of any kind). By share, this clone ranks as medium-sized (0.01 to 0.1%). What it binds is unknown. The authors' processing: The authors used CDR3 differences across clinicopathological groups to build a distant-metastasis classifier for papillary thyroid cancer. TCRdb re-clonotyped the PCR reads via MiXCR. The V and J calls reflect TCRdb's pipeline rather than the authors' work. The top ten clones hold about 15% of a sample with approximately 15,000 clones, about 12% of them seen once.

The chain uses TRBV5-1 and TRBJ2-7; 9 nucleotides align to TRBD2. The material sequenced was blood. The source is a female donor with papillary thyroid cancer or a benign thyroid nodule (not recorded which). Some clones in this sample may be carry-over from other donors' samples. CDR3 DNA: TGCGCCAGCAGCTCCCTTAGCGGGGGCCCCAACGAGCAGTACTTC. Its translation is CASSSLSGGPNEQYF.